The present T cell receptor beta chain was sequenced within a study of blood T cell repertoires in COVID-19. In the original analysis: Amplification with reference gene primers provided the estimates of nucleated cell counts. Assay used: immunoSEQ multiplex PCR; TCRdb lists only in-frame clones, some missing. For V, J and clone size, that table is used; D and trimming come from the DNA. The table has about 25,000 clones, 70% to 90% seen once. The CDR3 spans 14 residues. Germline loops: CDR1 MRHNA, CDR2 SNTAGT. V dropped 4 bases and J dropped 2; count of bases not matched to a gene: 4. This sequence was found in a man between 65 and 80 years old with acute or convalescent COVID-19. The sequenced sample was peripheral blood. This chain links TRBV6-4 with TRBJ1-2, with 7 bases identical to TRBD1. The CDR3, as DNA: TGTGCCAGCAGTGTAAGGGGGCTGAACTATGGCTACACCTTC. Its protein product is CASSVRGLNYGYTF.